One and the same sample provided the 9 T cell receptor beta chains below, sequenced in a study of blood T cell repertoires in COVID-19. Clones were read by immunoSEQ multiplex PCR, and TCRdb kept only the in-frame ones, dropping some. The sample holds about 240,000 clones, roughly 85% seen once. Sequenced: PBMCs or T cells enriched from blood (not recorded which). These receptor sequences come from a woman aged 40-49 years who had been exposed to COVID-19.

The rearrangement joins TRBV19 to TRBJ2-2; 7 bases map to TRBD1. The J segment lost 0 bases and the V segment lost 5 bases, leaving 3 bases of the junction unmatched. CDR1 and CDR2 from the germline V gene are LNHDA and SQIVND (reference sequence). This CDR3 has 15 residues. This chain's CDR3 is CASSWTGTNTGELFF. For the CDR3, the DNA is TGTGCCAGTAGTTGGACAGGAACGAACACCGGGGAGCTGTTTTTT.

The rearrangement joins TRBV6-5 to TRBJ1-5; D might be TRBD1 (5 bases). V lost 2 bases and J lost 0, with 11 bases in between. In germline, CDR1 is MNHEY, CDR2 SVGAGI. This CDR3 has 16 amino acids. The CDR3 nucleotides read TGTGCCAGCAGTTACCTTACAGGTTATAGCAATCAGCCCCAGCATTTT. Residues: CASSYLTGYSNQPQHF.

The chain is built from TRBV11-3 and TRBJ2-1, with 9 bases fitting TRBD1. The CDR3 sequence is 12 residues long. CDR1 and CDR2 from the germline V gene are SGHNT and YENEEA. With 5 bases clipped from V and 12 bases from J, the junction kept 5 bases outside the gene matches. The CDR3 here is CASSPRQGVQFF. The CDR3 DNA sequence: TGTGCCAGCAGCCCCCGACAGGGGGTGCAGTTCTTC. Based on the CDR3 plus reference TRBV11-3 and TRBJ2-1, the full variable domain is EAGVVQSPRYKIIEKKQPVAFWCNPISGHNTLYWYLQNLGQGPELLIRYENEEAVDDSQLPKDRFSAERLKGVDSTLKIQPAELGDSAVYLCASSPRQGVQFFGPGTRLTVL.

This clone turned up a few times. The chain links TRBV18 to TRBJ1-6, with D tentatively TRBD1 (6 bases). Deletions cut 4 bases from V and 4 bases from J, with 11 bases between. The CDR3 extends over 15 amino acids. CDR1 is KGHSH and CDR2 is LQKENI in the germline V gene. The CDR3 is CASSRQQGYNSPLHF. The DNA for the CDR3 is TGTGCCAGCTCACGACAACAGGGTTATAATTCACCCCTCCACTTT.

The rearrangement uses TRBV9 and TRBJ2-1, with 8 bases fitting TRBD2. From germline, CDR1 is SGDLS and CDR2 YYNGEE. V lost 4 bases and J lost 1; bases outside the gene matches: 4. The CDR3 is made up of 15 amino acids. This CDR3 is CASSSPGGSYNEQFF. The DNA of the CDR3 is TGTGCCAGCAGCTCCCCGGGGGGGTCCTACAATGAGCAGTTCTTC.

V is TRBV19 and J is TRBJ2-2, with 10 positions matching TRBD1. CDR1 is LNHDA, CDR2 SQIVND, per germline (reference sequence). The J segment lost 5 bases and the V segment lost 4 bases, leaving 16 bases of the junction unmatched. The CDR3 consists of 19 residues. CDR3 in DNA: TGTGCCAGTAGTAACCCTCGGACAGGGGGGCAGGGGACGACCGGGGAGCTGTTTTTT. It codes for CASSNPRTGGQGTTGELFF. The whole variable domain, filled in from reference TRBV19 and TRBJ2-2, reads DGGITQSPKYLFRKEGQNVTLSCEQNLNHDAMYWYRQDPGQGLRLIYYSQIVNDFQKGDIAEGYSVSREKKESFPLTVTSAQKNPTAFYLCASSNPRTGGQGTTGELFFGEGSRLTVL.

The J gene is TRBJ2-7, the V gene TRBV27; the D gene is possibly TRBD1 (5 bases). V lost 3 bases to trimming and J lost 1 base, with 10 bases between them. Looked up from germline, CDR1 is MNHEY and CDR2 is SMNVEV (reference sequence). The CDR3 has 14 residues. In DNA form, the CDR3 reads TGTGCCAGCAGTTTTCTGGACACATCCTACGAGCAGTACTTC. The encoded protein is CASSFLDTSYEQYF.

The rearrangement links TRBV5-4 to TRBJ1-3; 7 nucleotides line up with TRBD1. CDR1 and CDR2 (germline): SGHNT, YYREEE (reference sequence). The CDR3 has 13 amino acids. V lost 5 bases, J lost 7 bases, and 6 bases stayed unmatched. CDR3 bases: TGTGCCAGCAGATTACAGGGGCAGAACACCATATATTTT. Translating gives CASRLQGQNTIYF.

This chain links TRBV2 with TRBJ2-4; 7 bases are a match to TRBD1. The V gene end was trimmed by 8 bases and the J gene end by 0 bases; junction bases not matched to a gene: 16. The CDR3 is 18 residues long. The V gene's germline CDR1 is SNHLY and CDR2 FYNNEI. CDR3 sequence (DNA): TGTGCCAGCGCACGACCTCAGGGGGACGTACCAGCCAAAAACATTCAGTACTTC. Translated: CASARPQGDVPAKNIQYF.